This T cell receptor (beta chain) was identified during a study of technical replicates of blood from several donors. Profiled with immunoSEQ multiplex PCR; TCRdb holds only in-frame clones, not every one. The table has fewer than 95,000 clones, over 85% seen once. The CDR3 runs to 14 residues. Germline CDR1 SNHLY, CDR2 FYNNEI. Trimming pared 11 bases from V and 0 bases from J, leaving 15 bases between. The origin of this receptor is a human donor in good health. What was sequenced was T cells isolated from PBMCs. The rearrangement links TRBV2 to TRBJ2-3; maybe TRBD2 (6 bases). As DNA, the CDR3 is TGTGCCGGCATGTGGGACTCAAGCACAGATACGCAGTATTTT. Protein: CAGMWDSSTDTQYF.